This TCR beta chain was identified in a study of T cell repertoires in cytomegalovirus infection. Study in general: The authors used CMV epitopes that were HLA-C-restricted (recently identified) and HLA-B-restricted (well studied). Matching HLA type and CMV infection were both indicated by public TCR beta signatures.

TCRdb analysed the reads with MiXCR anew, one entry per CDR3 protein. The sample includes about 890,000 distinct CDR3 sequences, about a third of them seen just once. A remark on this clonotype: What it binds is unknown.

With 5 bases removed from V and 6 bases from J, the gap between germline ends came to 14 bases. The V gene's germline CDR1 is MNHGY and CDR2 SAAAGT. This CDR3 has 14 amino acids. Findings and caveats of the study: Predominance within the ex vivo response was attributable to HLA-C-restricted CMV-specific TCR beta clonotypes.

This specimen consisted of cultured CD8+ T cells from PBMCs, obtained from culture after CMV antigen stimulation. The chain uses TRBV6-8 and TRBJ2-1; D unclear. The clonotype originates from a human donor in good health (CMV status not recorded). Some clones in this sample may be carry-over from other donors' samples. Here the CDR3 DNA reads TGTGCCAGCAGTGACGGCAACCCTGTCAATGAGCAGTTCTTC. Its protein product is CASSDGNPVNEQFF.